Below, 5 T cell receptor beta chains from the same sample are listed, as sequenced in a study of cytomegalovirus exposure and HLA in healthy donors. PCR was performed using 60 Vbeta and 13 Jbeta primers. The assay was immunoSEQ multiplex PCR, and TCRdb's table has in-frame clones only and misses some. Found here are about 130,000 clones, approximately 81% of them singletons; the top ten hold roughly 7%. The sequencing sample was made of PBMCs. The receptors originated from a male donor in good health and CMV-seronegative.

The chain combines TRBV5-1 with TRBJ2-2; D not resolved. CDR3 length equals 16 residues. Per germline, CDR1 SGHRS and CDR2 YFSETQ. The V end was cut by 0 bases, the J end by 6 bases, with 15 bases between. CDR3 sequence (DNA): TGCGCCAGCAGCTTGGGGCGGCTAGACGGTGCCGGGGAGCTGTTTTTT. This encodes CASSLGRLDGAGELFF.

The chain joins TRBV5-4 to TRBJ2-1, with TRBD2 identical over 16 bases. The CDR3 covers 17 residues. V lost 3 bases and J lost 6; bases outside the gene matches: 6. Germline V gene data show CDR1 as SGHNT and CDR2 as YYREEE (reference sequence). This CDR3 reads CASSSGTSGRGGNEQFF. CDR3 DNA: TGTGCCAGCAGCTCCGGGACTAGCGGGAGGGGAGGCAATGAGCAGTTCTTC. Looking up the rest from reference TRBV5-4 and TRBJ2-1 gives the full variable domain: ETGVTQSPTHLIKTRGQQVTLRCSSQSGHNTVSWYQQALGQGPQFIFQYYREEENGRGNFPPRFSGLQFPNYSSELNVNALELDDSALYLCASSSGTSGRGGNEQFFGPGTRLTVL.

This clone was picked up one time. DNA of the CDR3: TGTGCCAGCAGCATATGGACTAGCGGGAGTTGGGAGCAGTACTTC. Translation gives CASSIWTSGSWEQYF. V is TRBV13 and J is TRBJ2-7, with 13 bases lining up with TRBD2. The V segment lost 5 bases and the J segment 7 bases; nucleotides outside the gene matches: 8. The CDR3 runs to 15 residues. CDR1 and CDR2 (germline): PRHDT, FYEKMQ (reference sequence). Looking up the rest from reference TRBV13 and TRBJ2-7 gives the full variable domain: AAGVIQSPRHLIKEKRETATLKCYPIPRHDTVYWYQQGPGQDPQFLISFYEKMQSDKGSIPDRFSAQQFSDYHSELNMSSLELGDSALYFCASSIWTSGSWEQYFGPGTRLTVT.

This clone was seen a handful of times. The rearrangement joins TRBV30 to TRBJ2-7; 8 bases are shared with TRBD2. The CDR3 consists of 14 residues. The V gene's germline CDR1 is GTSNPN and CDR2 SVGIG (reference sequence). The J segment lost 6 bases and the V segment lost 5 bases, leaving 12 bases of the junction unmatched. CDR3 residues: CAWGRGGPSREQYF. Written as DNA, the CDR3 is TGTGCCTGGGGACGGGGGGGCCCTTCGCGCGAGCAGTACTTC.

The gene calls are TRBV11-2 and TRBJ1-2; D unresolved. The germline gives CDR1 SGHAT, CDR2 FQNNGV. The CDR3 is made up of 15 amino acids. Trimming cost V 0 bases and J 1 base, with 9 bases left between them. The CDR3 nucleotides read TGTGCCAGCAGCTTAGACACCGGGAGTAACTATGGCTACACCTTC. This codes for CASSLDTGSNYGYTF.